The clone carrying this T cell receptor (beta chain) turned up a few times. The antigen is unknown. Primers for the PCR totalled 60 Vbeta and 13 Jbeta. The method was immunoSEQ multiplex PCR; TCRdb's version includes in-frame clones alone and lacks a portion of them. The table lists around 76,000 clones, about four fifths of them singletons, with 8% to 10% in the top ten. These data come from a study of cytomegalovirus exposure and HLA in healthy donors. Study-level points and caveats: A later analysis linked a missense variant in DCLRE1C to the trimming of TCR beta V and J genes. Serostatus for CMV was the only available immune exposure information.

The TCR originated in a woman aged 35 to 49 in good health and CMV-seropositive. Material: PBMCs.

The CDR3 sequence: CASSQTSGGAADTQYF. DNA for the CDR3: TGTGCCAGCAGCCAAACTAGCGGGGGGGCAGCAGATACGCAGTATTTT. V usage is TRBV11-2 and J usage is TRBJ2-3, with TRBD2 identical over 13 bases. After removal of 5 bases from V and 4 bases from J, the junction contained 6 bases not matched to a gene. Per the germline V gene, CDR1 is SGHAT and CDR2 is FQNNGV. There are 16 residues in the CDR3.